This is a list of T cell receptor beta chains from one sample in a study of response to subunit inactivated influenza vaccine. Via MiXCR, TCRdb re-called the RT-PCR reads, giving one row per CDR3 protein. The sample carries about 540,000 distinct CDR3 sequences, around 25% recorded once. This sample also appeared in a second study, on T cells expressing NK-cell markers.

The sequences come from CD4+ T cells sorted from PBMCs, collected about 13 days after vaccination. Receptors were obtained from a man between 45 and 60 years old who received an inactivated influenza vaccine. Each CDR3 is given with its conserved first and last residue. A D gene is named only where the DNA matches it firmly. The size field is filled for only some rows; it gives once, few, many or a size class.

TRBV28	TRBD2	TRBJ2-1	.	TGTGCCAGCCGAGCGGGATTAACCTACAATGAGCAGTTCTTC	CASRAGLTYNEQFF
TRBV4-3	.	TRBJ2-7	few	TGCGCCAGCAGCCAAGAGGTTGCCTACGAGCAGTACTTC	CASSQEVAYEQYF
TRBV5-1	.	TRBJ2-3	few	TGCGCCAGCAGCAAGACTAGGAGGGCAGATACGCAGTATTTT	CASSKTRRADTQYF
TRBV4-1	.	TRBJ2-3	few	TGCGCCAGCAGCCAAGATGATAGCACAGATACGCAGTATTTT	CASSQDDSTDTQYF
TRBV2	.	TRBJ2-5	.	TGTGCCAGCGCTCCGAGAAAACAAGAGACCCAGTACTTC	CASAPRKQETQYF
TRBV4-2	.	TRBJ2-5	.	TGTGCCAGCAGCCAAGGTCTAATGAGGCAGCACCAAGAGACCCAGTACTTC	CASSQGLMRQHQETQYF
TRBV14	.	TRBJ2-5	few	TGTGCCAGCAGCCAATTCCGACGAGAGACCCAGTACTTC	CASSQFRRETQYF
TRBV5-1	.	TRBJ2-7	.	TGCGCCAGCAGCTTAAACGCTAACCAGGGGTCCTACGAGCAGTACTTC	CASSLNANQGSYEQYF
TRBV12-3/TRBV12-4	.	TRBJ1-2	.	TGTGCCAGCAGAGCTCAGGGGTTTGCTAACTATGGCTACACCTTC	CASRAQGFANYGYTF
TRBV25-1	TRBD2	TRBJ2-1	.	TGTGCCAGTGCCCCTCCGGGGGGGGCTCTCTACAATGAGCAGTTCTTC	CASAPPGGALYNEQFF
TRBV29-1	.	TRBJ1-2	few	TGCAGCGTTATGGACCCGCGGGGCTACACCTTC	CSVMDPRGYTF
TRBV24-1	TRBD2	TRBJ2-3	.	TGTGCCACCAGTGACCCAACGGGGGGGCCGGGCACAGATACGCAGTATTTT	CATSDPTGGPGTDTQYF
TRBV29-1	TRBD2	TRBJ2-1	few	TGCAGCGTTGGTCAGGGACTAGCTTCTAATGAGCAGTTCTTC	CSVGQGLASNEQFF
TRBV6-1	.	TRBJ2-3	.	TGTGCCAGCAGTGAAGCGCAGGGGGAGGGTACGCAGTATTTT	CASSEAQGEGTQYF
TRBV11-3	.	TRBJ2-1	few	TGTGCCAGCAGCTTGGGGGGGGGTCGGGACAGCTCCAATGAGCAGTTCTTC	CASSLGGGRDSSNEQFF
TRBV11-2	TRBD2	TRBJ2-1	.	TGTGCCAGCAGCCGCCGGACTAGCGGGAGTCTTAGCTCCTACAATGAGCAGTTCTTC	CASSRRTSGSLSSYNEQFF
TRBV12-3/TRBV12-4	.	TRBJ1-5	few	TGTGCCAGCAGTTTTGGTCAGGGTCTTCAGCCCCAGCATTTT	CASSFGQGLQPQHF
TRBV3-1	.	TRBJ1-1	.	TGTGCCAGCCGGCGCGGGGGGACCGCTGAAGCTTTCTTT	CASRRGGTAEAFF
TRBV29-1	TRBD1	TRBJ2-5	few	TGCAGCGTTTCTCGACAGGGGGAGACCCAGTACTTC	CSVSRQGETQYF
TRBV5-1	.	TRBJ2-2	.	TGCGCCAGCAGCTTGAGGCTGAACACCGGGGAGCTGTTTTTT	CASSLRLNTGELFF
TRBV6-1	TRBD2	TRBJ2-2	few	TGTGCCAGCGCCGATCCGGGAGGGCGGAGGACCGGGGAGCTGTTTTTT	CASADPGGRRTGELFF
TRBV6-2/TRBV6-3	.	TRBJ2-7	.	TGTGCCAGCAGGCCAAGGGTGAGGTCGTCCTACGAGCAGTACTTC	CASRPRVRSSYEQYF
TRBV20-1	.	TRBJ1-1	.	TGCAGTGCTAGGGTAGGACGGAACACTGAAGCTTTCTTT	CSARVGRNTEAFF
TRBV20-1	.	TRBJ2-3	few	TGCAGTGCTTCTCCGGACGGAGGGAACCCTAGCACAGATACGCAGTATTTT	CSASPDGGNPSTDTQYF
TRBV20-1	TRBD2	TRBJ2-2	few	TGCAGTGCAGGGCTAGCGGGGGCCTCCGGGGAGCTGTTTTTT	CSAGLAGASGELFF
TRBV7-6	.	TRBJ2-1	.	TGTGCCAGCAGCCAAGGAGGGACAAACTACAATGAGCAGTTCTTC	CASSQGGTNYNEQFF
TRBV24-1	.	TRBJ2-1	.	TGTGCCACCAGTGACCCCCTCCGTCGAGAGCAGTTCTTC	CATSDPLRREQFF
TRBV20-1	.	TRBJ2-5	few	TGCAGTGCTAGCCAACTACGTCAAGAGACCCAGTACTTC	CSASQLRQETQYF
TRBV10-3	TRBD2	TRBJ2-3	.	TGTGCCATCACCTTTAGCGGGAGGGGGACAGATACGCAGTATTTT	CAITFSGRGTDTQYF
TRBV4-3	.	TRBJ1-2	.	TGCGCCAGCAGCCAAGATTTTCACTCAGCTAACTATGGCTACACCTTC	CASSQDFHSANYGYTF
TRBV20-1	TRBD2	TRBJ2-1	.	TGCAGTGCTCGGAGACCTAGCGGGGGGGCCAATGAGCAGTTCTTC	CSARRPSGGANEQFF
TRBV24-1	TRBD1	TRBJ1-5	.	TGTGCCACCAGTGAGCCTGGGACAGGGAGCAATCAGCCCCAGCATTTT	CATSEPGTGSNQPQHF